This TCR beta chain derives from a study of metastatic and nonmetastatic thyroid tumors. About the study: Repertoire comparison spanned blood and tumor or nodule tissue of malignant and benign thyroid patients.

Whole-study results and caveats: Benign nodules were reported to have significantly lower TCR beta diversity than malignant thyroid tumors, in blood and tumor.

Authors' data handling: A classifier of distant metastasis in papillary thyroid cancer was built from CDR3 differences (across clinicopathological groups). TCRdb reassembled clones from the PCR reads with MiXCR. TCRdb's processing, not the study's, gives the V and J calls here. This repertoire shows just under 20,000 clones, approximately 22% found once; its top ten account for around 8.1%. Note on this clone: Its specificity is unknown.

This CDR3 contains 13 residues. Germline assignment: CDR1 DFQATT and CDR2 SNEGSKA (reference sequence). V was shortened by 8 bases and J by 6 bases, with 20 bases between the two germline ends. Patients were all untreated before their thyroid surgery. Sequenced sample: adjacent normal tissue. The chain recombines TRBV20-1 with TRBJ2-7; D is perhaps TRBD1 (6 bases). The source of this sequence is a female donor with papillary thyroid cancer or a benign thyroid nodule (not recorded which). Some clones in this sample may be carry-over from other donors' samples. The CDR3 bases are TGCAGTATCTCGGGACAAAAGATAATCGAGCAGTACTTC. Its translation is CSISGQKIIEQYF.